This T cell receptor beta chain originates from a study of T cells after yellow fever vaccination. This clonotype was counted many times. The antigen is not known. Whole-study results and caveats: Abundant bulk-population clonotypes could contaminate the FACS-sorted repertoires. A secondary response was less intense yet reached its peak sooner, at day 5 versus 15. Booster samples showed a return of most primary-vaccination clones (around 96% CD4, 88% CD8).

The V gene's germline CDR1 is SGHAT and CDR2 FQNNGV. Deletions cut 3 bases from V and 8 bases from J, with 17 bases between. CDR3 size: 15 residues. 5'RACE template switching produced TCR cDNA carrying a universal primer site and UMIs. TCRdb reprocessed the 5' RACE reads with MiXCR, giving one entry per CDR3 protein. The data contain roughly 49,000 distinct CDR3 sequences, roughly 7.3% of them singletons. The genes are TRBV11-2 and TRBJ2-1; a weak D match, TRBD2 (7 bases). The sample consisted of CD8+ T cells sorted from PBMCs, taken less than 16 days after the first yellow fever vaccination. This sequence was found in a man younger than 35 who received the YFV17D yellow fever vaccine. The CDR3 spells CASSFPGGEPHEQFF. CDR3 sequence (DNA): TGTGCCAGCAGCTTCCCGGGGGGCGAACCCCATGAGCAGTTCTTC.